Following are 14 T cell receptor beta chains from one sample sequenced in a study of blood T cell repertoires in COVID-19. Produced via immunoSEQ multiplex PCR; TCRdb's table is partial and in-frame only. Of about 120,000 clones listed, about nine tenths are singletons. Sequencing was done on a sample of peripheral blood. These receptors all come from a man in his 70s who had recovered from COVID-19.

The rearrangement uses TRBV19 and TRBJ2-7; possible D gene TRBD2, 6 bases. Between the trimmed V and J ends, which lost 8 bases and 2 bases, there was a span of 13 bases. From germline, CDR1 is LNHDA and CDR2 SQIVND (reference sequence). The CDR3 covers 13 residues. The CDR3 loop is CASSQLATYEQYF. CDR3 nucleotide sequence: TGTGCCAGTTCTCAACTAGCTACCTACGAGCAGTACTTC.

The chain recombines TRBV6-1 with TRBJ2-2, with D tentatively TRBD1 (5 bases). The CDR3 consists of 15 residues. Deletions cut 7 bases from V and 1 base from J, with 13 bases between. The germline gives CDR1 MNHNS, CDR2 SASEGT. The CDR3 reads CASTEPGRNTGELFF. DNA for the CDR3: TGTGCCAGCACCGAGCCAGGGCGGAACACCGGGGAGCTGTTTTTT.

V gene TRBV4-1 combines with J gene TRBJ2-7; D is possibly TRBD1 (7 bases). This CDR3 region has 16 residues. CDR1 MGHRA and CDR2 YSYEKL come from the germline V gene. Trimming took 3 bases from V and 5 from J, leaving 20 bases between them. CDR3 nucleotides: TGCGCCAGCAGCCAGGAGGGTAGACAGGGCCTAGACGAGCAGTACTTC. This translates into CASSQEGRQGLDEQYF.

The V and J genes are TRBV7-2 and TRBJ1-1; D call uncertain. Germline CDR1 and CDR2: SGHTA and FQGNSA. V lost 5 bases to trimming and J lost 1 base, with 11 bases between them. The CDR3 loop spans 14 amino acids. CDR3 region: CASSPGRWNTEAFF. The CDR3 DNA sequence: TGTGCCAGCAGCCCCGGGAGGTGGAACACTGAAGCTTTCTTT.

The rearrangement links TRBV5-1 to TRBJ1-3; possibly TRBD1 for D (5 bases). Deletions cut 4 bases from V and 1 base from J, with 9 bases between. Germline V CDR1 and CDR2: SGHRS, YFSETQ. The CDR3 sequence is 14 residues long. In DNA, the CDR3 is TGCGCCAGCAGCCTGCAGGGTTCTGGAAACACCATATATTTT. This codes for CASSLQGSGNTIYF.

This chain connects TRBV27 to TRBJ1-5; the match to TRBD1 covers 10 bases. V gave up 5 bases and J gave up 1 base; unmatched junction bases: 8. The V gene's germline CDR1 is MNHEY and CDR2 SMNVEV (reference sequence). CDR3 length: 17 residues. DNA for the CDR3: TGTGCCAGCAGTCCCCGGGACAGGGGTAGGAGCAATCAGCCCCAGCATTTT. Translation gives CASSPRDRGRSNQPQHF.

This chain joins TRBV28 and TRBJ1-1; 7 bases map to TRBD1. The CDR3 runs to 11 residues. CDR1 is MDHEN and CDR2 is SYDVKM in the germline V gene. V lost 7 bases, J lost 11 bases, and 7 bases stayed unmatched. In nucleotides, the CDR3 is TGTGCCAGCACCCAGGGGGGTAGGGCTTTCTTT. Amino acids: CASTQGGRAFF.

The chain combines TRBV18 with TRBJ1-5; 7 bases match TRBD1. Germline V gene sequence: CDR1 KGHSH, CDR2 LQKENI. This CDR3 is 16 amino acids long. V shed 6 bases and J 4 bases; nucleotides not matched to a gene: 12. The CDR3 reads CASSVGTASGNQPQHF. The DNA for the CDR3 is TGTGCCAGCTCGGTTGGGACAGCTAGTGGAAATCAGCCCCAGCATTTT.

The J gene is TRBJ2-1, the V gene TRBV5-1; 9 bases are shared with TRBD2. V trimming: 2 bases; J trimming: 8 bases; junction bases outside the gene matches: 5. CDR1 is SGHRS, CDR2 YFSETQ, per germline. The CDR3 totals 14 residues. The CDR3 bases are TGCGCCAGCAGCTTTGGCGGGGGGGCCGATGAGCAGTTCTTC. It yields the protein CASSFGGGADEQFF.

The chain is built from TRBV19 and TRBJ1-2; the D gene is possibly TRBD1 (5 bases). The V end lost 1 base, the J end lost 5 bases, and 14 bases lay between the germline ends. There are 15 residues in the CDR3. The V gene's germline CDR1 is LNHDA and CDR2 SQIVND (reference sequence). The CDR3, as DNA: TGTGCCAGTAGTATAGGGCAGGGCGCCGAATATGGCTACACCTTC. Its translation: CASSIGQGAEYGYTF.

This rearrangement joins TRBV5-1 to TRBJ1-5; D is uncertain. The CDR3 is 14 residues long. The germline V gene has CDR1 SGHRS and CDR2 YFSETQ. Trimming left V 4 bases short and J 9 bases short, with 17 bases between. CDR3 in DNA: TGCGCCAGCAGCCGATCCGAGGCCCGGGGGCCCCAGCATTTT. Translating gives CASSRSEARGPQHF.

The chain's CDR3 is CASSQSGLATGELFF. Written as DNA, the CDR3 is TGCGCCAGCAGCCAATCGGGACTAGCAACCGGGGAGCTGTTTTTT. The chain combines TRBV5-1 with TRBJ2-2, with 9 bases identical to TRBD2. The germline gives CDR1 SGHRS, CDR2 YFSETQ. The ends lost 4 bases at V and 5 bases at J; junction bases unmatched: 6. CDR3 length: 15 amino acids.

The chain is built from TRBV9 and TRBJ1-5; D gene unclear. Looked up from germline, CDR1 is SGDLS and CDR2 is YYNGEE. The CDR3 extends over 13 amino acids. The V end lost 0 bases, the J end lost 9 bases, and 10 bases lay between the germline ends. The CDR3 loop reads CASSVDGSGPQHF. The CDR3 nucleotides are TGTGCCAGCAGCGTAGATGGCTCTGGGCCCCAGCATTTT. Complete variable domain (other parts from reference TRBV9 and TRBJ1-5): DSGVTQTPKHLITATGQRVTLRCSPRSGDLSVYWYQQSLDQGLQFLIQYYNGEERAKGNILERFSAQQFPDLHSELNLSSLELGDSALYFCASSVDGSGPQHFGDGTRLSIL.

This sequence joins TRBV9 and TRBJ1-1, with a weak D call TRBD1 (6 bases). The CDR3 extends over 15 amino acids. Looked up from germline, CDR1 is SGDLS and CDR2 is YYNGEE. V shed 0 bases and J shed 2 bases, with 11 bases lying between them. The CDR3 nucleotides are TGTGCCAGCAGCGTAGGAGGACAGATAAACACTGAAGCTTTCTTT. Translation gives CASSVGGQINTEAFF.